This T cell receptor beta chain was obtained from a study of T cells in Graves' hyperthyroidism and ophthalmopathy. Findings of the study overall: Within blood appeared most thyroid clonotypes that had expanded above 0.001.

This CDR3 contains 13 residues. Germline CDR1 is SQVTM and CDR2 is ANQGSEA. Trimming removed 4 bases at V and 3 bases at J, with 9 bases between. There were TCR beta CDR3 regions amplified from RNA transcripts. TCR CDR3 regions were first amplified by RT-PCR with HTBI primers. TCRdb itself ran the multiplex PCR reads through MiXCR, one entry per CDR3 protein. The sample holds about 400,000 distinct CDR3 sequences, over 12% seen once. A word on this clonotype: The antigen is unknown.

The clonotype comes from a man in his forties or fifties with Graves' ophthalmopathy. V usage is TRBV29-1 and J usage is TRBJ1-4, with a tentative D call TRBD1 (5 bases). The sequencing sample was made of blood. CDR3 in amino acids: CSVGVGANEKLFF. CDR3 nucleotides: TGCAGCGTTGGCGTGGGGGCTAATGAAAAACTGTTTTTT.